The next 27 T cell receptor beta chains were all read from a single sample in a study of blood T cells in healthy people across ages. For the second PCR, which ran for 7 to 11 cycles, a sample-barcoded 5' primer and a J-beta primer mix were used. TCRdb re-called the 5' RACE reads through MiXCR, storing one row per CDR3 protein. Found here are about 670,000 distinct CDR3 sequences, roughly half of them singletons; the top ten hold approximately 15%. Material: blood. The receptors originated from a woman older than 75 in good health.

Many counts were recorded for this clonotype. The rearrangement links TRBV5-1 to TRBJ2-3, with D possibly TRBD1 on 5 matching bases. This CDR3 has 13 residues. Trimming removed 6 bases at V and 10 bases at J, with 18 bases between. Germline CDR1 reads SGHRS; CDR2 reads YFSETQ. The CDR3 is CASNDGVGVAQYF. The CDR3 DNA sequence: TGCGCCAGCAACGACGGTGTAGGGGTCGCGCAGTATTTT. The complete variable domain, with remaining parts taken from reference TRBV5-1 and TRBJ2-3, reads KAGVTQTPRYLIKTRGQQVTLSCSPISGHRSVSWYQQTPGQGLQFLFEYFSETQRNKGNFPGRFSGRQFSNSRSEMNVSTLELGDSALYLCASNDGVGVAQYFGPGTRLTVL.

Remarks on this clonotype: This sequence may be a read error, since a much larger clone differs from it by one base. The J gene is TRBJ2-1, the V gene TRBV29-1, with 9 bases matching TRBD2. This CDR3 has 15 residues. With V trimmed by 4 bases and J by 13 bases, 17 bases remained unmatched. CDR1 is SQVTM and CDR2 is ANQGSEA in the germline V gene. Written as DNA, the CDR3 is TGCAGCGTTGGAGGATCGCGGGAGGGCCTTGAGACCCAGTTCTTC. This codes for CSVGGSREGLETQFF.

This clonotype appeared many times. The chain uses TRBV7-9 and TRBJ2-1, with 9 positions matching TRBD2. The CDR3 is 14 amino acids. CDR1 is SEHNR, CDR2 FQNEAQ, per germline (reference sequence). The V segment lost 3 bases and the J segment 8 bases; nucleotides outside the gene matches: 5. For the CDR3, the DNA is TGTGCCAGCAGCTTTAGCGGGGGTGAGGATGAGCAGTTCTTC. Its protein is CASSFSGGEDEQFF. Full variable domain (missing parts from reference TRBV7-9 and TRBJ2-1): DTGVSQNPRHKITKRGQNVTFRCDPISEHNRLYWYRQTLGQGPEFLTYFQNEAQLEKSRLLSDRFSAERPKGSFSTLEIQRTEQGDSAMYLCASSFSGGEDEQFFGPGTRLTVL.

Comment on this clonotype: A much larger clone differs by one base, so this may be a read error. The CDR3 region has the DNA TGTGCCAGCGCCCCAGGCCCCTACAATGAGCGGTTCTTC. Encoded protein: CASAPGPYNERFF. This sequence joins TRBV27 and TRBJ2-1; D unresolved. The V gene's germline CDR1 is MNHEY and CDR2 SMNVEV (reference sequence). The CDR3 loop spans 13 amino acids.

The CDR3 loop reads CASSLDGVRGYTF. In DNA, the CDR3 is TGTGCCAGCAGCTTAGATGGGGTGCGAGGCTACACCTTC. V usage is TRBV7-2 and J usage is TRBJ1-2; D remains unclear. There are 13 residues in the CDR3. Germline V gene sequence: CDR1 SGHTA, CDR2 FQGNSA. The V end was cut by 1 base, the J end by 8 bases, with 11 bases between.

In this sample, this clonotype turned up many times. This chain connects TRBV7-2 to TRBJ1-2, with 7 bases aligning to TRBD1. The CDR3 totals 15 residues. Looked up from germline, CDR1 is SGHTA and CDR2 is FQGNSA. J was trimmed by 2 bases and V by 5 bases; bases with no gene match: 8. Here the CDR3 DNA reads TGTGCCAGCAGCGCTCGACAGGGATCGAACTATGGCTACACCTTC. Its translation is CASSARQGSNYGYTF.

This clonotype has a count of ten or more. CDR3 nucleotide sequence: TGCGCCAGCAGCTTCGGAACTACCTATGGCTACACCTTC. The encoded protein is CASSFGTTYGYTF. V is TRBV5-1 and J is TRBJ1-2; D gene ambiguous. The germline gives CDR1 SGHRS, CDR2 YFSETQ. V lost 2 bases to trimming and J lost 4 bases, with 9 bases between them. CDR3 length equals 13 residues.

On this clonotype: This could be a read error, since a much larger clone is one nucleotide away. J is TRBJ2-3 and V is TRBV5-1, with 8 bases lining up with TRBD2. Germline CDR1 is SGHRS and CDR2 is YFSETQ. The CDR3 contains 17 residues. The junction had 12 bases not matched to a gene; V was cut back by 4 bases and J by 2 bases. CDR3 amino acids: CASSSFGAGVFTDTQYF. CDR3 coding DNA: TGCGCCAGCAGCAGTTTTGGAGCGGGGGTTTTCACAGATACGCAGTATTTT.

The chain has TRBV6-2 or TRBV6-3 and TRBJ2-5, with D hard to call. The CDR3 is 17 amino acids. CDR1 and CDR2 (germline): MNHEY, SVGEGT. V was trimmed by 4 bases and J by 4 bases, leaving 22 bases between them. The CDR3 DNA is TGTGCCAGCAGTTTTAAGTCGGCAATGAGCCCCGGAGAGACCCAGTACTTC. It translates to CASSFKSAMSPGETQYF.

This rearrangement joins TRBV20-1 to TRBJ2-1; 9 bases fit TRBD2. J lost 3 bases, V lost 5 bases, and 14 bases had no gene match. CDR1 is DFQATT, CDR2 SNEGSKA, per germline (reference sequence). The CDR3 is 17 amino acids. This CDR3 reads CSAPNPISGRIYNEQFF. CDR3 bases: TGCAGTGCTCCGAACCCCATTAGCGGGAGAATCTACAATGAGCAGTTCTTC.

The chain couples TRBV24-1 to TRBJ2-3; the match to TRBD1 covers 7 bases. The germline V gene has CDR1 KGHDR and CDR2 SFDVKD. This CDR3 is 15 amino acids long. J lost 4 bases, V lost 3 bases, and 6 bases had no gene match. For the CDR3, the DNA is TGTGCCACCAGTGATCCGGGACAGAGTCCAGATACGCAGTATTTT. Amino acids: CATSDPGQSPDTQYF.

The chain is built from TRBV6-2 or TRBV6-3 and TRBJ2-7; TRBD1 or TRBD2 may be the D gene (5 bases each). Deletions cut 6 bases from V and 2 bases from J, with 14 bases between. Germline CDR1 is MNHEY and CDR2 is SVGEGT. The CDR3 length is 14 residues. CDR3 protein: CASRDSGRPYEQYF. DNA for the CDR3: TGTGCCAGCAGGGACTCGGGACGGCCCTACGAGCAGTACTTC.

This chain connects TRBV7-9 to TRBJ2-3, with TRBD1 matching over 7 bases. J was trimmed by 4 bases and V by 4 bases; bases with no gene match: 5. Germline CDR1 reads SEHNR; CDR2 reads FQNEAQ (reference sequence). The CDR3 contains 14 residues. The CDR3 nucleotides read TGTGCCAGCAGCTCCAGGGGGTGGTCAGATACGCAGTATTTT. Translating it yields CASSSRGWSDTQYF.

The rearrangement links TRBV7-2 to TRBJ2-6; no firm D call. Between the trimmed V and J ends, which lost 10 bases and 1 base, there was a span of 14 bases. Germline V gene data show CDR1 as SGHTA and CDR2 as FQGNSA. There are 15 residues in the CDR3. This CDR3 reads CATHGPLSGANVLTF. The CDR3 coding sequence is TGTGCCACACACGGGCCCCTATCTGGGGCCAACGTCCTGACTTTC.

This clonotype was seen repeatedly, ten times or more. The V gene is TRBV20-1, the J gene TRBJ1-5, with 7 bases lining up with TRBD1. This CDR3 comprises 13 residues. Germline CDR1 is DFQATT and CDR2 is SNEGSKA (reference sequence). Trimming took 5 bases from V and 6 from J; bases not matched to a gene: 7. CDR3: CSAVDRVFQPQHF. DNA for the CDR3: TGCAGTGCTGTAGACAGGGTATTTCAGCCCCAGCATTTT.

In its sample, this clonotype was seen many times. This chain uses TRBV6-5 with TRBJ1-5; D call uncertain. Trimming removed 6 bases at V and 0 bases at J, with 9 bases between. Germline CDR1 MNHEY, CDR2 SVGAGI. This CDR3 spans 14 amino acids. CDR3 residues: CASRPDASNQPQHF. For the CDR3, the DNA is TGTGCCAGCAGGCCCGACGCTAGCAATCAGCCCCAGCATTTT.

To note about this clonotype: A read error may produce the germline difference seen at one junction end. V usage is TRBV7-2 and J usage is TRBJ1-2; 10 bases map to TRBD1. The CDR3 has 18 residues. From germline, CDR1 is SGHTA and CDR2 FQGNSA. CDR3 protein: CASRLQGSGVTGGYGYTF. The CDR3, as DNA: TGTGCCAGCAGGCTCCAAGGCTCGGGCGTGACAGGGGGCTATGGCTACACCTTT.

This clonotype was observed at least ten times. The CDR3 loop reads CASSLSSPHEQFF. The CDR3 bases are TGTGCCAGCAGTTTATCGTCCCCCCATGAGCAGTTCTTC. This sequence joins TRBV27 and TRBJ2-1; D is ambiguous. The germline V gene has CDR1 MNHEY and CDR2 SMNVEV (reference sequence). This CDR3 has 13 residues. The V end was cut by 0 bases, the J end by 8 bases, with 8 bases between.

This clonotype showed up many times. Mismatch with germline at one junction end may stem from a read error. The chain employs TRBV5-6 and TRBJ1-1, with D perhaps matching TRBD1 (6 bases). The length of the CDR3 is 12 residues. CDR1 and CDR2 from the germline V gene are SGHDT and YYEEEE. For the CDR3, the DNA is TGCGCCAGCATTCGAGGGGGTACTGAAGCTTTCTTT. It codes for CASIRGGTEAFF.

This clonotype was detected many times. V usage is TRBV5-4 and J usage is TRBJ2-1; 7 nucleotides line up with TRBD2. The V gene's germline CDR1 is SGHNT and CDR2 YYREEE (reference sequence). The CDR3 covers 16 residues. Trimming removed 4 bases from V and 6 bases from J; junction bases left unmatched: 13. CDR3 in DNA: TGTGCCAGCAGCGGTACCGCAAGCGGGACTGGCAATGAGCAGTTCTTC. Protein sequence: CASSGTASGTGNEQFF.

This clonotype was seen more than once but under ten times. The genes are TRBV6-2 or TRBV6-3 and TRBJ1-1; 7 nucleotides agree with TRBD1. The CDR3 is 14 residues long. V trimming: 5 bases; J trimming: 2 bases; junction bases outside the gene matches: 5. Germline CDR1 is MNHEY and CDR2 is SVGEGT. The CDR3 DNA follows: TGTGCCAGCAGTCCCCGGGACAGAAACACTGAAGCTTTCTTT. Its protein is CASSPRDRNTEAFF.

For this clonotype: A read error may be the cause here, since a much bigger clone is one base away. This chain connects TRBV4-1 to TRBJ1-4; 7 bases match TRBD1. This CDR3 has 15 amino acids. The V gene end was trimmed by 2 bases and the J gene end by 3 bases; junction bases not matched to a gene: 3. Germline CDR1 and CDR2: MGHRA and YSYEKL. In DNA form, the CDR3 reads TGCGCCAGCAGCCAAATGACAGGGCCTAATGAAAAACTGTTTTTT. Its translation is CASSQMTGPNEKLFF.

J is TRBJ2-1 and V is TRBV2; D may be TRBD2 (6 bases). This CDR3 region has 14 residues. The germline CDR1 and CDR2 sequences are SNHLY and FYNNEI. The V end was cut by 6 bases, the J end by 8 bases, with 17 bases between. The CDR3 loop reads CASRGEKTSYEQFF. In DNA, the CDR3 is TGTGCCAGCAGGGGGGAAAAGACTAGTTATGAGCAGTTCTTC.

In this sample, this clonotype turned up many times. The gene calls are TRBV12-3 or TRBV12-4 and TRBJ2-1, with 7 bases that match TRBD1. V lost 7 bases to trimming and J lost 5 bases; unmatched junction nucleotides: 8. This CDR3 contains 14 residues. As DNA, the CDR3 is TGTGCCAGCAACTTGGGGGACAGAGACAATGAGCAGTTCTTC. It translates to CASNLGDRDNEQFF.

To note about this clonotype: With a much larger clone just one base away, this may be a read error. V and J are TRBV2 and TRBJ2-5, with a possible D match to TRBD1 (6 bases). The germline gives CDR1 SNHLY, CDR2 FYNNEI. This CDR3 spans 14 amino acids. Trimming removed 6 bases from V and 1 base from J, with 12 bases in between. The CDR3: CASSVTGRQETQYF. The CDR3 coding sequence is TGTGCCAGCAGCGTGACAGGCCGCCAAGAGACCCAGTACTTC.

The rearrangement uses TRBV6-4 and TRBJ2-1; D gene unclear. Trimming shortened V by 8 bases and J by 9 bases, and 17 bases separated the two germline ends. The CDR3 length is 13 residues. Germline V gives CDR1 MRHNA, CDR2 SNTAGT. CDR3: CASASHVSSEQFF. The DNA of the CDR3 is TGTGCCAGCGCCAGCCACGTGAGCAGTGAGCAGTTCTTC.

The chain recombines TRBV6-5 with TRBJ2-5; D may be TRBD2 (6 bases). This CDR3 contains 19 residues. CDR1 MNHEY and CDR2 SVGAGI come from the germline V gene. The V end lost 2 bases, the J end lost 1 base, and 23 bases lay between the germline ends. Here the CDR3 reads CASSYLRGGQPGSQETQYF. The DNA of the CDR3 is TGTGCCAGCAGTTACCTGCGGGGAGGCCAGCCGGGATCCCAAGAGACCCAGTACTTC.